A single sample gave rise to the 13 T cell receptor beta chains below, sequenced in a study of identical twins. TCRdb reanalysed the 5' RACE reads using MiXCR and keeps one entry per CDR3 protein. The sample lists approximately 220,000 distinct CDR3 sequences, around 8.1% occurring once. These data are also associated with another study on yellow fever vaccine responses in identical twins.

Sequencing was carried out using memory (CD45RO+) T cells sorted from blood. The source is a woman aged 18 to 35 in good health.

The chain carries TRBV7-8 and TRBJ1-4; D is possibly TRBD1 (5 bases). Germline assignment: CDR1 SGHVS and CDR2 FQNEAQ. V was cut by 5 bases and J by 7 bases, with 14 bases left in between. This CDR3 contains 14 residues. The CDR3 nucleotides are TGTGCCAGCAGCATGGGGGGAAACGGTGAAAAACTGTTTTTT. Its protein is CASSMGGNGEKLFF.

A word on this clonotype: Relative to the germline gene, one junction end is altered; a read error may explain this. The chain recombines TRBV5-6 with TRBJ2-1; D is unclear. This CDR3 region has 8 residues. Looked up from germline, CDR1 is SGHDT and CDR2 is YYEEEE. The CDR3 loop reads CASSLVVF. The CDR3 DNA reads TGTGCCAGCAGCTTGGTTGTGTTC.

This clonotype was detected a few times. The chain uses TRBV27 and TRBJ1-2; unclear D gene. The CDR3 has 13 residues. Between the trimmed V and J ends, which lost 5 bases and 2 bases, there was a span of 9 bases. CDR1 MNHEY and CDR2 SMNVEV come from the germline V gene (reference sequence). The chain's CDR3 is CASSTTRNYGYTF. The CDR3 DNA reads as TGTGCCAGCAGTACGACGAGGAACTATGGCTACACCTTC.

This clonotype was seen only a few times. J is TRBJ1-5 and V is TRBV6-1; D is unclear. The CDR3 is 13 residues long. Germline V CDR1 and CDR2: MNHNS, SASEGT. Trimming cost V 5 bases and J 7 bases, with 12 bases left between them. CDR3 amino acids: CASSPRGSQPQHF. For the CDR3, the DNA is TGTGCCAGCAGTCCCCGGGGTAGCCAGCCCCAGCATTTT.

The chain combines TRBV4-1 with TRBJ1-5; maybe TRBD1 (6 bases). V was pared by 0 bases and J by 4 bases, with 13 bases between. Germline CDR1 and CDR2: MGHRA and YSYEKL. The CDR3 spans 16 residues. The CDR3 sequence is CASSQDLGQGNQPQHF. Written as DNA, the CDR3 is TGCGCCAGCAGCCAAGATCTTGGCCAGGGGAATCAGCCCCAGCATTTT.

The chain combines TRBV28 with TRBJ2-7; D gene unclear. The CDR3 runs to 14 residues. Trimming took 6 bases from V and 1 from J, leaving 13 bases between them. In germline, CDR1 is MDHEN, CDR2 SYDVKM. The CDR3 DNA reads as TGTGCCAGCAGGCCCTCAGGAAGTTCCTACGAGCAGTACTTC. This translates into CASRPSGSSYEQYF.

In nucleotides, the CDR3 is TGTGCCAGCAGTTCCTACGCCAATGAAAAACTGTTTTTT. As protein: CASSSYANEKLFF. This sequence joins TRBV27 and TRBJ1-4, with D unresolved. CDR1 and CDR2 (germline): MNHEY, SMNVEV (reference sequence). CDR3 length: 13 residues. Between the trimmed V and J ends, which lost 4 bases and 5 bases, there was a span of 8 bases.

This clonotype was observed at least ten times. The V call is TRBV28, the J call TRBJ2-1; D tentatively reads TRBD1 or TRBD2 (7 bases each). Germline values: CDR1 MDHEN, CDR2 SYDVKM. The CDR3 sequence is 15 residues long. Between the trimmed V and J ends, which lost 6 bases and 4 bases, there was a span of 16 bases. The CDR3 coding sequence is TGTGCCAGCAGGCAGGGGGGGGCGGAGTACAATGAGCAGTTCTTC. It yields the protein CASRQGGAEYNEQFF.

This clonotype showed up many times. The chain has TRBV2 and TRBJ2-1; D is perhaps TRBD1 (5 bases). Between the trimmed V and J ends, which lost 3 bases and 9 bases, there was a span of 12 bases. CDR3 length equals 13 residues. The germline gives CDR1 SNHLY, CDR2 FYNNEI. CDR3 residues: CASSEKGWGEQFF. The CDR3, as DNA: TGTGCCAGCAGTGAGAAGGGGTGGGGTGAGCAGTTCTTC.

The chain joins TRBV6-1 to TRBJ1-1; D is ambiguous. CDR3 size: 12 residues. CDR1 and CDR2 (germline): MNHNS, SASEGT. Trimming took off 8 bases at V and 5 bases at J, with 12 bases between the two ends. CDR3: CASSPYRTEAFF. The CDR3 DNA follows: TGTGCCAGCTCGCCATACCGGACTGAAGCTTTCTTT.

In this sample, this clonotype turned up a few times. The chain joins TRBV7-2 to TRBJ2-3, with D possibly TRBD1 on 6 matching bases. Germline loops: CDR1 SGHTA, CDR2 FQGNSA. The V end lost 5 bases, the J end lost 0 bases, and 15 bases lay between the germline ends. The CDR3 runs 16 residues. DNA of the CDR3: TGTGCCAGCAGCACACAGGGTAATCCTAGCACAGATACGCAGTATTTT. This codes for CASSTQGNPSTDTQYF.

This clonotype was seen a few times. CDR3 region: CASSSPGQGAYEQYF. The CDR3 DNA reads as TGTGCCAGCAGTTCCCCGGGACAGGGGGCGTACGAGCAGTACTTC. The chain joins TRBV2 to TRBJ2-7, with 12 bases identical to TRBD1. CDR1 and CDR2 (germline): SNHLY, FYNNEI. The CDR3 totals 15 residues. The junction had 6 bases not matched to a gene; V was cut back by 5 bases and J by 4 bases.

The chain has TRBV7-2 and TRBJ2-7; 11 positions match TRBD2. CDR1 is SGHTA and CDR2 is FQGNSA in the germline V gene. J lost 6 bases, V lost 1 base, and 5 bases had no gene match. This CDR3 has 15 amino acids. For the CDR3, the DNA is TGTGCCAGCAGCTTAGGCGTAGCGGGAGGGCGCGAGCAGTACTTC. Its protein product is CASSLGVAGGREQYF.